This T cell receptor beta chain was sequenced during a study of shared clonotypes between healthy human individuals. Germline loops: CDR1 MGHDK, CDR2 SYGVNS. J gave up 6 bases and V 1 base, and 11 bases lay outside the gene matches. The CDR3 contains 16 residues. Deep was the level at which the assay was run. Data came from immunoSEQ multiplex PCR; TCRdb stores just in-frame clones and leaves some out. The sample comprises about 680,000 clones, around 72% of which are singletons, and approximately 1.8% rests with the top ten. Sequencing used memory CD4+ T cells sorted from blood. Noted subset: CD45RA-negative fraction. This TCR derives from a woman in her 30s in good health. The V call is TRBV25-1, the J call TRBJ2-5; the match to TRBD1 covers 7 bases. The CDR3 nucleotides read TGTGCCAGCAGTGAATTGGACAGGACCGGTTTGCAGACCCAGTACTTC. It codes for CASSELDRTGLQTQYF.